The rows below give T cell receptor beta chains drawn from one sample of a study of Graves' ophthalmopathy and Graves' hyperthyroidism. In TCRdb, the multiplex PCR reads were re-called with MiXCR into one record per CDR3 protein. The sample lists approximately 700,000 distinct CDR3 sequences; roughly 40% were seen once. The sequencing sample was made of peripheral blood. Every receptor here comes from an adult man with Graves' ophthalmopathy. Each CDR3 is given with its conserved first and last residue. D genes are given only for firm matches. Not every row has a clone size; where given, it reads once, few, many or a size class.

d_call: NA; v_call: TRBV7-2; j_call: TRBJ2-7; clone_size: NA; cdr3_nt: TGTGCCAGCAGCTTAGTCAGTGTATACCTTAGAAAGCAGTACTTC; cdr3_aa: CASSLVSVYLRKQYF
d_call: NA; v_call: TRBV6-5; j_call: TRBJ1-1; clone_size: NA; cdr3_nt: TGTGCCAGCAGTTACCCTGGACTAGCGGCGAACACTGAAGCTTTCTTT; cdr3_aa: CASSYPGLAANTEAFF
d_call: NA; v_call: TRBV2; j_call: TRBJ1-1; clone_size: NA; cdr3_nt: TGTGCCAGCAGTGAAGCCATGGGCACTGAAGCTTTCTTT; cdr3_aa: CASSEAMGTEAFF
d_call: NA; v_call: TRBV10-1; j_call: TRBJ2-1; clone_size: NA; cdr3_nt: TGCGCCAGCAGTGAGGGCGGGTCTAACTACAATGAGCAGTTCTTC; cdr3_aa: CASSEGGSNYNEQFF
d_call: NA; v_call: TRBV4-1; j_call: TRBJ2-7; clone_size: NA; cdr3_nt: TGCGCCAGCAGCCCCCATCCCAGGGGCACCTACGAGCAGTACTTC; cdr3_aa: CASSPHPRGTYEQYF
d_call: NA; v_call: TRBV4-1; j_call: TRBJ1-6; clone_size: NA; cdr3_nt: TGCGCCAGCAGCCAAGAGTGGTTTTATAATTCACCCCTCCACTTT; cdr3_aa: CASSQEWFYNSPLHF
d_call: NA; v_call: TRBV9; j_call: TRBJ2-3; clone_size: NA; cdr3_nt: TGTGCCAGCAGCTTAGTATCGGATACGCAGTATTTT; cdr3_aa: CASSLVSDTQYF
d_call: TRBD1; v_call: TRBV6-5; j_call: TRBJ1-1; clone_size: few; cdr3_nt: TGTGCCAGCAGTTACTCGGGACAGAAGCAGTACGATGAAGCTTTCTTT; cdr3_aa: CASSYSGQKQYDEAFF
d_call: NA; v_call: TRBV24-1; j_call: TRBJ2-2; clone_size: NA; cdr3_nt: TGTGCCACCAGGGGGCTAAGTTCCTCCGGGGAGCTGTTTTTT; cdr3_aa: CATRGLSSSGELFF
d_call: NA; v_call: TRBV6-6; j_call: TRBJ1-6; clone_size: few; cdr3_nt: TGTGCCAGCAGTTATTTGGGGAATTCACCCCTCCACTTT; cdr3_aa: CASSYLGNSPLHF
d_call: TRBD2; v_call: TRBV5-6; j_call: TRBJ2-5; clone_size: NA; cdr3_nt: TGTGCCAGCAGCCCGACAACCCGACTAGCGGGGGAGACCCAGTACTTC; cdr3_aa: CASSPTTRLAGETQYF
d_call: NA; v_call: TRBV9; j_call: TRBJ2-5; clone_size: NA; cdr3_nt: TGTGCCAGCAGCCCGCGTAGTGGGGGGTACCAAGAGACCCAGTACTTC; cdr3_aa: CASSPRSGGYQETQYF
d_call: NA; v_call: TRBV29-1; j_call: TRBJ2-7; clone_size: many; cdr3_nt: TGCAGCGTTGGAGGCGGGTTGGTGTACGAGCAGTACTTC; cdr3_aa: CSVGGGLVYEQYF
d_call: NA; v_call: TRBV25-1; j_call: TRBJ1-5; clone_size: many; cdr3_nt: TGTGCCAGCAGTTTCGGGGATAGCAATCAGCCCCAGCATTTT; cdr3_aa: CASSFGDSNQPQHF
d_call: NA; v_call: TRBV19; j_call: TRBJ1-3; clone_size: NA; cdr3_nt: TGTGCCAGTAGTCCACGGACGAGCAGGATTGGAAACACCATATATTTT; cdr3_aa: CASSPRTSRIGNTIYF
d_call: NA; v_call: TRBV9; j_call: TRBJ1-6; clone_size: few; cdr3_nt: TGTGCCAGCAGCCAAAAGGGCCAGGATAATTCACCCCTCCACTTT; cdr3_aa: CASSQKGQDNSPLHF
d_call: TRBD1; v_call: TRBV24-1; j_call: TRBJ1-5; clone_size: NA; cdr3_nt: TGTGCCAGCCGGAAGACAGGGGGCATCAATCAGCCCCAGCATTTT; cdr3_aa: CASRKTGGINQPQHF